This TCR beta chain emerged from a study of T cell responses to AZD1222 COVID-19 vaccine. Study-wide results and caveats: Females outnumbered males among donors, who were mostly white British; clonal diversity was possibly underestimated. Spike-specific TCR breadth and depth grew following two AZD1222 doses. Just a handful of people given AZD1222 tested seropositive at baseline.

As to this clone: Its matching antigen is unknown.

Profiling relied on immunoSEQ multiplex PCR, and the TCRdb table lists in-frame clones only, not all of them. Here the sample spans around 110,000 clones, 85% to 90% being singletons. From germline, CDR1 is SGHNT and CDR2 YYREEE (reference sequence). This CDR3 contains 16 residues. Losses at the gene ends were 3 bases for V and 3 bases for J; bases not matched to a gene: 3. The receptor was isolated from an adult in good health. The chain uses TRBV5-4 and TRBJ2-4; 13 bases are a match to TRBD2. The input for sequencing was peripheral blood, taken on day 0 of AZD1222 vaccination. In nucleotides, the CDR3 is TGTGCCAGCAGCTCGTGGACTAGCGGGGGCAAAAACATTCAGTACTTC. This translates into CASSSWTSGGKNIQYF.